This entry lists 31 T cell receptor beta chains sequenced from one sample in a study of long-term antiretroviral therapy in people with HIV. They ran version v3.0 of the immunoSEQ assay at survey level. Produced via immunoSEQ multiplex PCR; TCRdb's table is partial and in-frame only. The sample contains about 20,000 clones, roughly 84% of which appear only once. The specimen was unsorted PBMCs, collected less than 2.5 years after starting antiretroviral therapy. The source of these receptors is a man aged 35 to 55 with HIV.

This clone was detected only a few times. The chain uses TRBV7-9 and TRBJ2-7, with D perhaps assigned TRBD1 or TRBD2 (5 bases each). The V end lost 5 bases, the J end lost 5 bases, and 13 bases lay between the germline ends. Germline V gene sequence: CDR1 SEHNR, CDR2 FQNEAQ (reference sequence). There are 13 residues in the CDR3. CDR3 residues: CASSLGGGNEQYF. CDR3 nucleotide sequence: TGTGCCAGCAGCCTCGGTGGGGGAAACGAGCAGTACTTC. Complete variable domain (other parts from reference TRBV7-9 and TRBJ2-7): DTGVSQNPRHKITKRGQNVTFRCDPISEHNRLYWYRQTLGQGPEFLTYFQNEAQLEKSRLLSDRFSAERPKGSFSTLEIQRTEQGDSAMYLCASSLGGGNEQYFGPGTRLTVT.

This chain connects TRBV6-5 to TRBJ1-2; D is uncertain. CDR1 is MNHEY, CDR2 SVGAGI, per germline. The germline V and J ends were trimmed by 5 bases and 2 bases, with 9 bases remaining between them. The CDR3 length is 13 residues. For the CDR3, the DNA is TGTGCCAGCAGTCCATACACCAACTATGGCTACACCTTC. Its translation: CASSPYTNYGYTF.

This clone was observed once. The chain uses TRBV28 and TRBJ1-2; the D is unclear. Germline values: CDR1 MDHEN, CDR2 SYDVKM. Trimming left V 6 bases short and J 10 bases short, with 15 bases between. This CDR3 has 12 residues. The CDR3 sequence: CASRENDFHYTF. CDR3 in DNA: TGTGCCAGCAGGGAAAACGATTTTCACTACACCTTC.

The chain joins TRBV30 to TRBJ1-4; TRBD1 matches at 7 bases. In germline, CDR1 is GTSNPN, CDR2 SVGIG (reference sequence). This CDR3 spans 16 amino acids. The trim removed 2 bases at V and 7 bases at J, leaving 13 bases unmatched. The CDR3 reads CAWSSSYRGIPEKLFF. For the CDR3, the DNA is TGTGCCTGGAGTTCTTCCTACAGGGGAATACCTGAAAAACTGTTTTTT.

This chain uses TRBV6-5 with TRBJ1-2; D unclear. V shed 6 bases and J shed 6 bases, with 11 bases lying between them. This CDR3 is built from 12 residues. CDR1 is MNHEY and CDR2 is SVGAGI in the germline V gene. This CDR3 is CASSGRIHGYTF. In nucleotides, the CDR3 is TGTGCCAGCAGCGGACGGATACATGGCTACACCTTC.

The chain recombines TRBV25-1 with TRBJ1-2, with 9 positions matching TRBD1. This CDR3 comprises 15 residues. In germline, CDR1 is MGHDK, CDR2 SYGVNS. The V gene end was trimmed by 1 base and the J gene end by 3 bases; junction bases not matched to a gene: 3. CDR3 nucleotide sequence: TGTGCCAGCAGTGAATTAAGGACAGGGGACTATGGCTACACCTTC. Residues: CASSELRTGDYGYTF.

This chain connects TRBV27 to TRBJ1-3; a weak D match, TRBD1 (5 bases). The CDR3 covers 15 residues. Germline V gives CDR1 MNHEY, CDR2 SMNVEV (reference sequence). V was cut by 4 bases and J by 3 bases, with 13 bases left in between. For the CDR3, the DNA is TGTGCCAGCAGTTGGGATGGGAGGGGTGGAAACACCATATATTTT. This codes for CASSWDGRGGNTIYF.

The chain has TRBV15 and TRBJ2-7, with D unresolved. The V and J ends lost 3 bases and 3 bases respectively, with 9 bases between them. The length of the CDR3 is 13 residues. CDR1 and CDR2 from the germline V gene are LNHNV and YYDKDF (reference sequence). CDR3 nucleotides: TGTGCCACCAGCAGGTGGCAACACTACGAGCAGTACTTC. Translated, it gives CATSRWQHYEQYF. Based on the CDR3 plus reference TRBV15 and TRBJ2-7, the full variable domain is DAMVIQNPRYQVTQFGKPVTLSCSQTLNHNVMYWYQQKSSQAPKLLFHYYDKDFNNEADTPDNFQSRRPNTSFCFLDIRSPGLGDTAMYLCATSRWQHYEQYFGPGTRLTVT.

This clone was detected only a few times. The chain is built from TRBV4-2 and TRBJ2-3; no definite D call. The ends were cut back, 3 bases at V and 0 bases at J, with 4 bases in the middle. Germline CDR1 LGHNA, CDR2 YNFKEQ. This CDR3 region has 13 residues. The CDR3 region is CASSQTSTDTQYF. CDR3 nucleotide sequence: TGTGCCAGCAGCCAGACAAGCACAGATACGCAGTATTTT.

This chain joins TRBV15 and TRBJ2-7; the D is unclear. Trimming removed 1 base at V and 7 bases at J, with 11 bases between. CDR3 length: 13 amino acids. From germline, CDR1 is LNHNV and CDR2 YYDKDF (reference sequence). As DNA, the CDR3 is TGTGCCACCAGCAGAGGTGGCTTGGGGGAGCAGTACTTC. Translating gives CATSRGGLGEQYF. Supplemented by reference TRBV15 and TRBJ2-7, the full variable domain reads DAMVIQNPRYQVTQFGKPVTLSCSQTLNHNVMYWYQQKSSQAPKLLFHYYDKDFNNEADTPDNFQSRRPNTSFCFLDIRSPGLGDTAMYLCATSRGGLGEQYFGPGTRLTVT.

The rearrangement joins TRBV18 to TRBJ1-1; 7 bases align to TRBD1. The CDR3 has 15 residues. J gave up 1 base and V 6 bases, and 8 bases lay outside the gene matches. CDR1 KGHSH and CDR2 LQKENI come from the germline V gene. CDR3 nucleotides: TGTGCCAGCTCCCCCCAACAGGGGTCGAACACTGAAGCTTTCTTT. It yields the protein CASSPQQGSNTEAFF.

The chain has TRBV13 and TRBJ1-1; D might be TRBD1 (6 bases). Germline CDR1 reads PRHDT; CDR2 reads FYEKMQ (reference sequence). The CDR3 has 15 residues. Trimming cost V 1 base and J 2 bases, with 11 bases left between them. This chain's CDR3 is CASSLVGGQNTEAFF. CDR3 DNA sequence: TGTGCCAGCAGCTTAGTCGGGGGCCAAAACACTGAAGCTTTCTTT.

The CDR3: CASSLARYEQYF. CDR3 in DNA: TGTGCCAGCAGTCTAGCCAGATACGAGCAGTACTTC. The rearrangement uses TRBV11-2 and TRBJ2-7; D is possibly TRBD2 (5 bases). This CDR3 has 12 amino acids. The ends were cut back, 6 bases at V and 4 bases at J, with 10 bases in the middle. Germline CDR1 and CDR2: SGHAT and FQNNGV. Looking up the rest from reference TRBV11-2 and TRBJ2-7 gives the full variable domain: EAGVAQSPRYKIIEKRQSVAFWCNPISGHATLYWYQQILGQGPKLLIQFQNNGVVDDSQLPKDRFSAERLKGVDSTLKIQPAKLEDSAVYLCASSLARYEQYFGPGTRLTVT.

The chain recombines TRBV6-5 with TRBJ2-3; TRBD2 aligns across 8 bases. Per germline, CDR1 MNHEY and CDR2 SVGAGI. This CDR3 region has 15 residues. J was trimmed by 3 bases and V by 5 bases; bases with no gene match: 7. CDR3 protein: CASSPTIAGTDTQYF. The CDR3 bases are TGTGCCAGCAGTCCAACAATAGCGGGGACAGATACGCAGTATTTT.

The chain recombines TRBV11-2 with TRBJ2-2; no firm D call. CDR3 length: 13 residues. V lost 5 bases and J 6 bases, leaving 10 bases between the germline ends. Germline lookup yields CDR1 SGHAT and CDR2 FQNNGV. CDR3 in amino acids: CASSVIRAGELFF. For the CDR3, the DNA is TGTGCCAGCAGCGTTATTCGTGCCGGGGAGCTGTTTTTT.

In its sample, this clone ranks as medium-sized. At one end the junction does not follow the germline gene, possibly because of a read error. The chain is built from TRBV7-7 and TRBJ2-7; no firm D call. This CDR3 spans 13 amino acids. The V gene's germline CDR1 is SSHAT and CDR2 FNYEAQ (reference sequence). The CDR3 protein is CASSLSLADEQYF. DNA for the CDR3: TGTGCTAGCAGCTTAAGTTTGGCAGACGAGCAGTACTTC.

The chain uses TRBV5-1 and TRBJ2-7; D gene uncertain. Between the trimmed V and J ends, which lost 4 bases and 1 base, there was a span of 15 bases. The CDR3 runs 15 residues. Germline V gene sequence: CDR1 SGHRS, CDR2 YFSETQ. The CDR3 reads CASSRIGSGSYEQYF. CDR3 sequence (DNA): TGCGCCAGCAGCCGAATAGGGTCAGGATCCTACGAGCAGTACTTC. The entire variable domain, with the rest obtained from reference TRBV5-1 and TRBJ2-7, is as follows: KAGVTQTPRYLIKTRGQQVTLSCSPISGHRSVSWYQQTPGQGLQFLFEYFSETQRNKGNFPGRFSGRQFSNSRSEMNVSTLELGDSALYLCASSRIGSGSYEQYFGPGTRLTVT.

The chain joins TRBV4-1 to TRBJ2-2; either TRBD1 or TRBD2 may fit D (6 bases each). The V gene lost 0 bases and the J gene lost 3 bases, with 11 bases spanning the gap. Germline CDR1 MGHRA, CDR2 YSYEKL. The CDR3 has 16 residues. The CDR3 DNA sequence: TGCGCCAGCAGCCAAGAGACCGGGGGCTACACCGGGGAGCTGTTTTTT. Amino acids: CASSQETGGYTGELFF.

In the case of this clone: Other DNA sequences from this sample encode an identical CDR3 as well. The chain joins TRBV2 to TRBJ2-1; 16 nucleotides align to TRBD2. The CDR3 is 19 residues long. Per germline, CDR1 SNHLY and CDR2 FYNNEI. V was pared by 2 bases and J by 1 base, with 5 bases of the junction left unmatched. The DNA of the CDR3 is TGTGCCAGCAGTGAACCGGGGACTAGCGGGGGGGGGTCCTACAATGAGCAGTTCTTC. Its protein product is CASSEPGTSGGGSYNEQFF.

This chain connects TRBV14 to TRBJ1-2; TRBD1 matches 9 bases. This CDR3 region has 15 residues. Unmatched junction bases numbered 5, after V lost 4 bases and J lost 2 bases. Germline V gene data show CDR1 as SGHDN and CDR2 as FVKESK. DNA for the CDR3: TGTGCCAGCAGCCCTTGGACAGGGGACAACTATGGCTACACCTTC. It yields the protein CASSPWTGDNYGYTF.

The chain employs TRBV6-6 and TRBJ1-1; D not resolved. The length of the CDR3 is 15 residues. Germline CDR1 reads MNHNY; CDR2 reads SVGAGI (reference sequence). V lost 5 bases and J lost 1, with 14 bases in between. CDR3 nucleotides: TGTGCCAGCAGTCCCCTAAAGGGTTGGAACACTGAAGCTTTCTTT. Amino acids: CASSPLKGWNTEAFF.

V gene TRBV7-3 combines with J gene TRBJ2-5; TRBD2 agrees at 7 bases. The ends lost 8 bases at V and 4 bases at J; junction bases unmatched: 7. Germline V lookup: CDR1 SGHTA, CDR2 FQGTGA. This CDR3 contains 13 residues. CDR3 sequence reads: CASSGEGLETQYF. CDR3 bases: TGTGCCAGCTCGGGGGAGGGCCTAGAGACCCAGTACTTC. The full variable domain, its missing parts supplied by reference TRBV7-3 and TRBJ2-5, is GAGVSQTPSNKVTEKGKYVELRCDPISGHTALYWYRQSLGQGPEFLIYFQGTGAADDSGLPNDRFFAVRPEGSVSTLKIQRTERGDSAVYLCASSGEGLETQYFGPGTRLLVL.

This clone was seen just once. This rearrangement joins TRBV5-1 to TRBJ2-1, with 7 bases matching TRBD2. Germline V lookup: CDR1 SGHRS, CDR2 YFSETQ. J lost 6 bases, V lost 2 bases, and 5 bases had no gene match. The CDR3 covers 14 residues. The chain's CDR3 is CASSFAGVINEQFF. CDR3 coding DNA: TGCGCCAGCAGCTTCGCGGGAGTGATCAATGAGCAGTTCTTC.

The chain links TRBV10-3 to TRBJ2-7, with D hard to call. This CDR3 comprises 12 residues. Germline lookup yields CDR1 ENHRY and CDR2 SYGVKD. V dropped 0 bases and J dropped 5 bases, with 5 bases sitting between them. The CDR3 region is CAISESGDEQYF. The CDR3 nucleotides are TGTGCCATCAGTGAGTCTGGCGACGAGCAGTACTTC.

This clone appeared a few times. The chain links TRBV2 to TRBJ2-7; D possibly corresponds to TRBD1 (5 bases). V lost 6 bases and J 7 bases, leaving 16 bases between the germline ends. Germline loops: CDR1 SNHLY, CDR2 FYNNEI. The CDR3 length is 13 residues. CDR3 sequence (DNA): TGTGCCAGCAGGCCAAGTTCCAAGGGGGAGCAGTACTTC. The encoded protein is CASRPSSKGEQYF.

Only one count was recorded for this clone. The chain combines TRBV4-3 with TRBJ2-1; D possibly corresponds to TRBD2 (6 bases). Trimming shortened V by 0 bases and J by 4 bases, and 19 bases separated the two germline ends. The CDR3 is 18 residues long. Germline CDR1 is LGHNA and CDR2 is YSLEER. The CDR3 DNA follows: TGCGCCAGCAGCCAAGACGTGGCTAGCGATGCTGTTTACAATGAGCAGTTCTTC. It translates to CASSQDVASDAVYNEQFF.

This chain joins TRBV6-1 and TRBJ1-6; 8 bases fit TRBD1. After removal of 3 bases from V and 6 bases from J, the junction contained 4 bases not matched to a gene. This CDR3 region has 15 residues. Germline V gene data show CDR1 as MNHNS and CDR2 as SASEGT. In nucleotides, the CDR3 is TGTGCCAGCAGTGAGAGGGACAGGTTTAATTCACCCCTCCACTTT. Amino acids: CASSERDRFNSPLHF.

The gene calls are TRBV15 and TRBJ2-7; 8 nucleotides align to TRBD1. Germline V gene data show CDR1 as LNHNV and CDR2 as YYDKDF (reference sequence). The length of the CDR3 is 12 residues. After removal of 3 bases from V and 5 bases from J, the junction contained 0 bases not matched to a gene. CDR3 in DNA: TGTGCCACCAGCAGGACAGGGGACGAGCAGTACTTC. It is translated as CATSRTGDEQYF.

This clone was detected only a few times. The J gene is TRBJ2-2, the V gene TRBV5-1; the match to TRBD1 covers 12 bases. With 5 bases clipped from V and 6 bases from J, the junction kept 5 bases outside the gene matches. The germline gives CDR1 SGHRS, CDR2 YFSETQ. The CDR3 is made up of 15 amino acids. CDR3 DNA sequence: TGCGCCAGCAGTGAGGGACAGGGGGCCCCCGGGGAGCTGTTTTTT. It yields the protein CASSEGQGAPGELFF.

The rearrangement links TRBV19 to TRBJ2-3; the match to TRBD2 covers 8 bases. From germline, CDR1 is LNHDA and CDR2 SQIVND (reference sequence). The CDR3 sequence is 13 residues long. J gave up 2 bases and V 10 bases, and 5 bases lay outside the gene matches. The CDR3 DNA reads as TGTGCCAAAGGGACTAGAGACACAGATACGCAGTATTTT. Translation gives CAKGTRDTDTQYF.

The chain recombines TRBV16 with TRBJ1-5, with 7 bases lining up with TRBD1. CDR3 size: 15 residues. The V segment lost 4 bases and the J segment 7 bases; nucleotides outside the gene matches: 10. In germline, CDR1 is KGHSY, CDR2 FQNENV. Written as DNA, the CDR3 is TGTGCCAGCAGCCCTACCCGGACAGGCAGCCAGCCCCAGCATTTT. This encodes CASSPTRTGSQPQHF.